The next 25 T cell receptor beta chains were all read from a single sample in a study of T cells in women clearing cervical HPV infection (dated by TCRdb to 2017 to 2018). Receptor libraries were prepared by the immunoSEQ multiplex PCR assay. What TCRdb holds here is the immuneACCESS table cut down to in-frame rearrangements. Part of the clones is not present; checked against another copy, under half of the missing clones reflect an unresolved V gene, and the others are unexplained. The sample table holds some 20,000 clones. The ten largest clones represent over 7.5% of the sample. Sequencing was performed on blood buffy coat. The receptors were sampled from a woman aged 18 to 75 with a cervical HPV16 infection that either progressed to CIN3+ or cleared (not recorded which).

Comments on this clone: The read is 3 residues too short to cover the CDR3 end, so that end is filled in from the germline J gene. This chain uses TRBV30 with TRBJ1-2; 9 nucleotides match TRBD1. Looked up from germline, CDR1 is GTSNPN and CDR2 is SVGIG (reference sequence). The CDR3 has 15 residues. V was clipped by 3 bases and J by 7 bases; unmatched bases: 12. CDR3 DNA (partial): TGTGCCTGGAGACTCCGGACAGGGGTTAGGGGTGGC. Encoded protein: CAWRLRTGVRGG. The full-length CDR3 reads as CAWRLRTGVRGGYTF.

A remark on this clone: The read ends 3 residues early relative to the CDR3; the germline J gene fills the gap. The chain uses TRBV19 and TRBJ2-1, with D perhaps TRBD2 (7 bases). The CDR3 contains 14 residues. V was trimmed by 4 bases and J by 8 bases, leaving 15 bases between them. In germline, CDR1 is LNHDA, CDR2 SQIVND (reference sequence). Partial CDR3 DNA: TGTGCCAGTAGTAAAACGGGGGGCCCCGATGAG. As protein: CASSKTGGPDE. The full CDR3 protein reads CASSKTGGPDEQFF.

About this clone itself: A read error may account for a junction end that differs from germline. The read comes to an end 3 residues before the CDR3 does, leaving the germline J gene to fill in the end. V and J are TRBV5-1 and TRBJ1-2; D perhaps matches TRBD1 (5 bases). Germline V CDR1 and CDR2: SGHRS, YFSETQ. The CDR3 covers 15 residues. CDR3 bases read: TGCGCCAGCAGCGCCGGGACTTATGTCAACTACGGC. This encodes CASSAGTYVNYG. From start to end, the CDR3 is CASSAGTYVNYGYTF.

Comment on this clone: The CDR3 goes on 3 residues after the read ends, and that part is filled in from the germline J gene. The chain links TRBV30 to TRBJ1-2; D not resolved. The germline gives CDR1 GTSNPN, CDR2 SVGIG (reference sequence). The CDR3 loop spans 15 amino acids. V lost 0 bases, J lost 0 bases, and 11 bases lay in between. The sequenced part of the CDR3 DNA is TGTGCCTGGAGTGTTGGCGGCAGAGCTAACTATGGC. Amino acids: CAWSVGGRANYG. The entire CDR3 protein reads CAWSVGGRANYGYTF.

In the case of this clone: The CDR3 goes on 3 residues after the read ends, and that part is filled in from the germline J gene. The genes are TRBV7-9 and TRBJ2-7, with D perhaps TRBD1 (6 bases). This CDR3 is built from 14 residues. Per the germline V gene, CDR1 is SEHNR and CDR2 is FQNEAQ (reference sequence). Trimming took off 3 bases at V and 0 bases at J, with 9 bases between the two ends. CDR3 sequence reads: CASSLGAPSYEQYF. Incomplete CDR3 DNA: TGTGCCAGCAGCTTGGGGGCCCCCTCCTACGAG.

About this clone itself: Coverage ceases 3 residues before the CDR3 finishes, and the germline J gene fills in the end. This sequence joins TRBV5-1 and TRBJ2-3, with D tentatively TRBD2 (5 bases). The CDR3 consists of 13 residues. Trimming removed 5 bases from V and 2 bases from J, with 9 bases in between. From germline, CDR1 is SGHRS and CDR2 YFSETQ. The part of the CDR3 DNA that was read is TGCGCCAGCAGGGAGCGGACCACAGATACG. Translated: CASRERTTDT. The entire CDR3 protein reads CASRERTTDTQYF.

Note on this clone: The read falls 3 residues short of the CDR3 end, and the missing part is taken from the germline J gene. The J gene is TRBJ1-2, the V gene TRBV9; the match to TRBD1 covers 12 bases. The germline gives CDR1 SGDLS, CDR2 YYNGEE. This CDR3 has 16 amino acids. The ends lost 5 bases at V and 4 bases at J; junction bases unmatched: 9. The CDR3 is CASRGDRGRGGYGYTF. The sequenced CDR3 bases are TGTGCCAGCAGAGGGGACAGGGGGCGGGGGGGCTATGGC.

Notes on this clone: The read ends 3 residues before the CDR3 terminus; that terminus is restored from the germline J gene. This chain joins TRBV30 and TRBJ2-2; 10 bases match TRBD2. J was trimmed by 5 bases and V by 2 bases; bases with no gene match: 8. The CDR3 has 16 amino acids. Germline loops: CDR1 GTSNPN, CDR2 SVGIG (reference sequence). The CDR3 region is CAWSLAGGDLTGELFF. The CDR3 DNA, read in part, is TGTGCCTGGAGTTTAGCGGGAGGAGACCTTACCGGGGAG.

Concerning this clone: The CDR3 end is not reached by the read, which stops 3 residues before it; the germline J gene fills it in. This sequence joins TRBV7-2 and TRBJ2-3, with D uncertain. With 4 bases removed from V and 0 bases from J, the gap between germline ends came to 11 bases. Germline CDR1 is SGHTA and CDR2 is FQGNSA. The CDR3 runs 15 residues. CDR3 protein: CASSWVTESTDTQYF. The sequenced part of the CDR3 DNA is TGTGCCAGCAGCTGGGTCACAGAGAGCACAGATACG. Combining the CDR3 with reference TRBV7-2 and TRBJ2-3 gives the whole variable domain GAGVSQSPSNKVTEKGKDVELRCDPISGHTALYWYRQSLGQGLEFLIYFQGNSAPDKSGLPSDRFSAERTGGSVSTLTIQRTQQEDSAVYLCASSWVTESTDTQYFGPGTRLTVL.

A word on this clone: Coverage ceases 3 residues before the CDR3 finishes, and the germline J gene fills in the end. The chain is built from TRBV5-1 and TRBJ1-1; no clear D. Germline-derived CDR1 and CDR2 are SGHRS and YFSETQ. The germline V and J ends were trimmed by 4 bases and 4 bases, with 11 bases remaining between them. This CDR3 is built from 13 residues. Incomplete CDR3 DNA: TGCGCCAGCAGCCAAATTCCGGGCACTGAA. This sequence encodes CASSQIPGTE. The CDR3 in its entirety is CASSQIPGTEAFF.

The CDR3 DNA, read in part, is TGTGCCAGCAGCTCACAGGTAAATGAG. Protein product: CASSSQVNE. In full, the CDR3 is CASSSQVNEQFF. V is TRBV11-2 and J is TRBJ2-1; a weak D match, TRBD1 (5 bases). The read ends 3 residues shy of where the CDR3 ends; the end is completed using the germline J gene. Germline CDR1 is SGHAT and CDR2 is FQNNGV. CDR3 length: 12 residues. V gave up 4 bases and J gave up 7 bases, with 8 bases separating them.

A note on this clone: The CDR3 end lies 3 residues beyond the end of the read and is filled in from the germline J gene. The rearrangement joins TRBV29-1 to TRBJ1-5; the match to TRBD1 covers 7 bases. Germline loops: CDR1 SQVTM, CDR2 ANQGSEA. V was pared by 7 bases and J by 1 base, with 1 base of the junction left unmatched. The CDR3 has 12 amino acids. CDR3 bases read: TGCAGCGCAGGGGGGAGCAATCAGCCC. Residues: CSAGGSNQP. The full CDR3 is CSAGGSNQPQHF.

A note on this clone: The sequenced fragment ends 3 residues before the CDR3 boundary, so the rest is inferred from the germline J gene. The chain is built from TRBV2 and TRBJ1-2, with a tentative D call TRBD1 (6 bases). The CDR3 extends over 12 amino acids. Per germline, CDR1 SNHLY and CDR2 FYNNEI. The V and J ends lost 5 bases and 4 bases respectively, with 8 bases between them. This chain's CDR3 is CASSMDSYGYTF. The CDR3 DNA, read in part, is TGTGCCAGCAGTATGGACAGCTATGGC.

As regards this clone: The read finishes 3 residues shy of the CDR3 end, and the germline J gene is used to complete it. This chain joins TRBV11-3 and TRBJ2-3; the match to TRBD1 covers 7 bases. CDR1 SGHNT and CDR2 YENEEA come from the germline V gene. CDR3 size: 14 residues. The V gene end was trimmed by 5 bases and the J gene end by 7 bases; junction bases not matched to a gene: 9. The CDR3 DNA, read in part, is TGTGCCAGCAGCACAGGGGACGGGGCTTATACG. Amino acid sequence: CASSTGDGAYT. In full, the CDR3 is CASSTGDGAYTQYF.

Remarks on this clone: The read ends 3 residues before the CDR3 terminus; that terminus is restored from the germline J gene. The V call is TRBV7-8, the J call TRBJ1-2; no firm D call. Germline V gene data show CDR1 as SGHVS and CDR2 as FQNEAQ. V lost 5 bases and J lost 5, with 15 bases in between. This CDR3 has 14 residues. CDR3 DNA, as far as it was read: TGTGCCAGCAGCCTTCGTCTTAGGACTTATGGC. It is translated as CASSLRLRTYG. The whole CDR3 reads CASSLRLRTYGYTF.

The sequenced CDR3 bases are TGCAGTGCTGCAGGGGTTTCCCACCCCTACGAG. It is translated as CSAAGVSHPYE. The CDR3 in full is CSAAGVSHPYEQYF. The chain couples TRBV20-1 to TRBJ2-7, with D perhaps TRBD1 (6 bases). The CDR3 end falls 3 residues outside the read, so it is completed with the germline J gene. This CDR3 has 14 residues. The V gene lost 5 bases and the J gene lost 2 bases, with 16 bases spanning the gap. Germline CDR1 and CDR2: DFQATT and SNEGSKA (reference sequence).

A note on this clone: The read is 3 residues too short to cover the CDR3 end, so that end is filled in from the germline J gene. The chain uses TRBV2 and TRBJ1-5; tentatively, D is TRBD1 (5 bases). Germline CDR1 and CDR2: SNHLY and FYNNEI. V lost 3 bases and J 4 bases, leaving 10 bases between the germline ends. The CDR3 runs 14 residues. CDR3 bases read: TGTGCCAGCAGTGACCAGGGTCCGAATCAGCCC. This gives the protein CASSDQGPNQP. The complete CDR3 sequence is CASSDQGPNQPQHF. The full variable domain, completed using reference TRBV2 and TRBJ1-5, is EPEVTQTPSHQVTQMGQEVILRCVPISNHLYFYWYRQILGQKVEFLVSFYNNEISEKSEIFDDQFSVERPDGSNFTLKIRSTKLEDSAMYFCASSDQGPNQPQHFGDGTRLSIL.

Note on this clone: The read stops 3 residues short of the end of the CDR3; the missing end is completed from the germline J gene. The chain has TRBV19 and TRBJ1-2, with 11 positions matching TRBD1. Trimming removed 6 bases from V and 2 bases from J; junction bases left unmatched: 20. The CDR3 runs to 20 residues. Germline V lookup: CDR1 LNHDA, CDR2 SQIVND (reference sequence). This chain's CDR3 is CASSLQKAGTGGSENYGYTF. The CDR3 bases that were read are TGTGCCAGTAGCCTCCAAAAAGCCGGGACAGGGGGATCGGAAAACTATGGC.

Comment on this clone: Read data end 3 residues before the CDR3 end; the end is taken from the germline J gene. V and J are TRBV20-1 and TRBJ2-1; D possibly corresponds to TRBD2 (5 bases). Germline loops: CDR1 DFQATT, CDR2 SNEGSKA (reference sequence). The V and J ends lost 0 bases and 4 bases respectively, with 13 bases between them. The length of the CDR3 is 15 residues. Here the CDR3 reads CSARDARVAYNEQFF. The sequenced CDR3 bases are TGCAGTGCTAGAGACGCGAGGGTGGCTTACAATGAG.

Notes on this clone: The read gets to within 3 residues of the CDR3 end, and the germline J gene fills in the rest. The chain employs TRBV10-2 and TRBJ2-3; D remains unclear. This CDR3 has 15 residues. Germline CDR1 reads WSHSY; CDR2 reads SAAADI. The ends were cut back, 4 bases at V and 0 bases at J, with 11 bases in the middle. The CDR3 bases that were read are TGCGCCAGCAGTGGAAGGGCCACTAGCACAGATACG. This sequence encodes CASSGRATSTDT. The complete CDR3 reads CASSGRATSTDTQYF.

Notes on this clone: The read stops 3 residues short of the end of the CDR3; the missing end is completed from the germline J gene. This sequence joins TRBV27 and TRBJ1-1; 8 bases fit TRBD1. The CDR3 is 14 residues long. V trimming: 4 bases; J trimming: 4 bases; junction bases outside the gene matches: 5. Per germline, CDR1 MNHEY and CDR2 SMNVEV (reference sequence). The covered CDR3 bases are TGTGCCAGCAGTTCCCGGACAGGGAGCACTGAA. This gives the protein CASSSRTGSTE. The CDR3 as a whole reads CASSSRTGSTEAFF.

On this clone itself: Sequencing ends 3 residues short of the CDR3 end; the germline J gene provides the rest. This chain joins TRBV5-1 and TRBJ2-5; 10 bases are a match to TRBD1. This CDR3 is built from 15 residues. The ends lost 0 bases at V and 6 bases at J; junction bases unmatched: 5. Per the germline V gene, CDR1 is SGHRS and CDR2 is YFSETQ. The chain's CDR3 is CASSLGTGGSKTQYF. The part of the CDR3 DNA that was read is TGCGCCAGCAGCTTGGGGACAGGGGGTTCGAAGACC.

Concerning this clone: The missing CDR3 end, 3 residues past where the read stops, is filled in from the germline J gene. The rearrangement uses TRBV5-1 and TRBJ1-2, with 9 bases aligning to TRBD1. The CDR3 length is 14 residues. V was pared by 5 bases and J by 6 bases, with 8 bases of the junction left unmatched. Germline assignment: CDR1 SGHRS and CDR2 YFSETQ. This CDR3 is CASRQQGAANGYTF. Partial CDR3 DNA: TGCGCCAGCAGACAACAGGGGGCAGCGAATGGC.

With respect to this clone: The DNA ends 3 residues before the CDR3 does, and the rest of the CDR3 is filled in from the germline J gene. The gene calls are TRBV5-1 and TRBJ2-7; TRBD2 aligns across 9 bases. Germline V CDR1 and CDR2: SGHRS, YFSETQ. With 3 bases clipped from V and 0 bases from J, the junction kept 1 base outside the gene matches. The CDR3 extends over 14 amino acids. The CDR3 spells CASSYSGGSYEQYF. CDR3 bases read: TGCGCCAGCAGCTATAGCGGGGGCTCCTACGAG.

A word on this clone: The missing CDR3 end, 3 residues past where the read stops, is filled in from the germline J gene. The chain couples TRBV2 to TRBJ1-1; 7 bases align to TRBD1. Trimming took 6 bases from V and 0 from J; bases not matched to a gene: 7. Germline lookup yields CDR1 SNHLY and CDR2 FYNNEI. The CDR3 has 15 residues. The DNA read from the CDR3 is TGTGCCAGCAGCAGGGACAGCCTCTTGAACACTGAA. This codes for CASSRDSLLNTE. The CDR3 in full is CASSRDSLLNTEAFF.